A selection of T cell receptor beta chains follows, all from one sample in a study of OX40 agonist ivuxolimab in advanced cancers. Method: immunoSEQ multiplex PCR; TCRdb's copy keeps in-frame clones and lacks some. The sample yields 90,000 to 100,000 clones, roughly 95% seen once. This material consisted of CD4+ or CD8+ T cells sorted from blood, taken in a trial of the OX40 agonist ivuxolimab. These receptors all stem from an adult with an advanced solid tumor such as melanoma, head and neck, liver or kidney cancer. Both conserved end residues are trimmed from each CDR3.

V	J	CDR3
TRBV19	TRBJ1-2	ASQGQGDYGYT
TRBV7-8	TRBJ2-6	ASSLVPPDRVGANVLT
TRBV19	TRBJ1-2	ASSIAQAASDYGYT
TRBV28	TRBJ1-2	ASCWRGDRGHGYT
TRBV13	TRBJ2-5	ASSRGGTGVETQY
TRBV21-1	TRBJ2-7	ASSKDRSYEQY
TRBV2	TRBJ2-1	ASSEVAGDNEQF
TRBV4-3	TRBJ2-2	ASSQDRGRGQGNTGELF
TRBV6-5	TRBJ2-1	ASSRVSYNEQF
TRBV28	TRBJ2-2	ASTGALGTGELF
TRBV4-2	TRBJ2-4	ASSQDLTSGRGNIQY
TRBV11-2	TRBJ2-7	ASSVFGGPSYEQY
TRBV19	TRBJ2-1	ASSADRGTFYNEQF
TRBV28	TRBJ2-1	ASSLVAGLDEQF
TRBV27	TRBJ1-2	ASSRGRDANYGYT
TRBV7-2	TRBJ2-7	ASSLDGTSGLTYEQY
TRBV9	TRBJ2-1	ASSGDSTFYNEQF
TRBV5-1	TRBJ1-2	ASSKDRGGYGYT
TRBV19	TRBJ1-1	ASSIEGASF
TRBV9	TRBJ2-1	ASSVNPGARNEQF
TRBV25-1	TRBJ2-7	ASTGLEPGEQY
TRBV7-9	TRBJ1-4	ASSDGGSFEKLF
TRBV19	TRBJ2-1	ASSIYGSSINEQF
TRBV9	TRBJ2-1	ASSVGAQSEQF
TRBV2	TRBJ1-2	ASSDGGEGYT
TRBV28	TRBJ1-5	ATARDIGGGQPQH
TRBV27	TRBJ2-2	ASGESPNTGELF
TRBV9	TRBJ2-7	ASSGTSGVDEQY
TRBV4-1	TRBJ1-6	ASSQVLKTGGGPLH
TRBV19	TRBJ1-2	ASSVNSYGYT
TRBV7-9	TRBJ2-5	ASSSTGVIRETQY
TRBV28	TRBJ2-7	ASSSWGYEQY